This T cell receptor (beta chain) was sequenced during a study of cytotoxic CD8 clonotypes in ibrutinib-treated CLL. Study information: Recorded responses included about 25 partial and 2 complete; following median approximately 5.5 years, approximately 14 stayed remitted and about 12 progressed. Samples averaged 255,043 productive templates and more than 85,000 productive rearrangements. General study findings and limits: Clonality (at baseline) was higher than in age-matched healthy donors and tracked circulating CD8+ T-cell counts.

Germline assignment: CDR1 MDHEN and CDR2 SYDVKM. CDR3 length equals 18 residues. V was pared by 6 bases and J by 6 bases, with 17 bases of the junction left unmatched. Comments on this clone: Its target is not known.

Assay used: immunoSEQ multiplex PCR; TCRdb lists only in-frame clones, some missing. The sample yields 200,000 to 250,000 clones, 70% seen once. This clonotype was obtained from a human donor with chronic lymphocytic leukemia. This chain uses TRBV28 with TRBJ1-2; TRBD1 agrees at 12 bases. Sequences were derived from PBMCs, sampled after 24 months of ibrutinib treatment. The CDR3 coding sequence is TGTGCCAGCAGCGAATCTTTCCCGGGACAGGGGGCCGGGGATGGCTACACCTTC. This sequence encodes CASSESFPGQGAGDGYTF.